Sequencing of this T cell receptor (beta chain) was carried out in a study of T cell responses to AZD1222 COVID-19 vaccine. General observations from the study: No repertoire was sampled before or during the peak T cell response, only after it. Dominant at 160-218 and 743-854, vaccine-associated CD4 TCRs also spanned spike. Donors were largely white British and mainly female; clonal diversity was possibly underestimated. Spike-specific TCR breadth and depth rose after two AZD1222 doses.

Profiling relied on immunoSEQ multiplex PCR, and the TCRdb table lists in-frame clones only, not all of them. The sample carries about 100,000 clones, roughly 87% recorded once. In regard to this clone: Its antigen is unknown.

This CDR3 has 18 residues. J gave up 5 bases and V 4 bases, and 14 bases lay outside the gene matches. Germline values: CDR1 MGHRA, CDR2 YSYEKL. The sequences come from peripheral blood, collected on day 0 of AZD1222 vaccination. The chain joins TRBV4-1 to TRBJ2-1, with TRBD2 matching over 10 bases. The TCR comes from an adult in good health. CDR3 sequence: CASSRGLAAGLSHNEQFF. Here the CDR3 DNA reads TGCGCCAGCAGCCGAGGACTAGCGGCAGGTCTCAGTCACAATGAGCAGTTCTTC.